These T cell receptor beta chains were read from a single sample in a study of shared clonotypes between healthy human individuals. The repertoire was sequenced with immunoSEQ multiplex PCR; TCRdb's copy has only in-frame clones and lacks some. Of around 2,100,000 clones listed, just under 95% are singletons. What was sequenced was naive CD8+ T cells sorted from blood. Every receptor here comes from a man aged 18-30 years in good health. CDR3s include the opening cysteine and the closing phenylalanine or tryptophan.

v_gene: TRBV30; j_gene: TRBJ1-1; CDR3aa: CAWTPGTGNTEAFF
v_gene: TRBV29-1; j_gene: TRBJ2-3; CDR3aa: CSVEVAVAGREDTQYF
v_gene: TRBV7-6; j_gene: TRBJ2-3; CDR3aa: CASSPSSGPTDTQYF
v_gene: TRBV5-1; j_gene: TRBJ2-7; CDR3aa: CASSLAGEAYEQYF
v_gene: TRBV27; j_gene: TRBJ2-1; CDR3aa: CASRPWATSGGDNEQFF
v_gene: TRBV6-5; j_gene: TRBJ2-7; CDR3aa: CASSYSDSYEQYF
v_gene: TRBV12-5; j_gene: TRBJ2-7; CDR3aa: CASGLVVVNSYEQYF
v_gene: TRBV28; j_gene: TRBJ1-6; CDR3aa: CASSPHDGVNSPLHF
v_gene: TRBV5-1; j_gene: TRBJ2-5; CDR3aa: CASSLYRSSGREETQYF
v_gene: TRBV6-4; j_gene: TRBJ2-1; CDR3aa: CASRGLDKACEQFF
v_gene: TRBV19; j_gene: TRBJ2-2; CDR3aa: CASSILRTGELFF
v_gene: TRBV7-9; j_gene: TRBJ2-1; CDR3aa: CASSFDASSYNEQFF
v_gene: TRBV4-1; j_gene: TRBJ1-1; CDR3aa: CASSQGGQGGGTEAFF
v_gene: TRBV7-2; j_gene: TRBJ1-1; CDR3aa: CASSLGGVTEAFF
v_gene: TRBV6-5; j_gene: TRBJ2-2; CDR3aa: CASIISGEGTGELFF
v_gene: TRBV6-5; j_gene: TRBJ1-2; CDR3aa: CASCADSFRGYTF
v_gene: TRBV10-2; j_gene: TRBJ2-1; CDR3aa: CASSGTSRTYNEQFF
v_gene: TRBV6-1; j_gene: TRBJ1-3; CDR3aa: CASSEWALGSGNTIYF
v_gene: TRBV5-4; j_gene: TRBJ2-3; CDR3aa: CASSRDRETDTQYF
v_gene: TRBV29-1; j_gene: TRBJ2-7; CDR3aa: CSVGTGNSYEQYF
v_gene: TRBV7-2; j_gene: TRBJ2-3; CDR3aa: CASSLEVGEPAVTQYF
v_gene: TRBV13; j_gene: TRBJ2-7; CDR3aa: CASSLAREVPYEQYF
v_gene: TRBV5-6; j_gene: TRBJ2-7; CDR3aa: CASSLDPGLPWEQYF
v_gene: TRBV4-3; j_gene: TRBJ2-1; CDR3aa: CASSQDGTGSYNEQFF
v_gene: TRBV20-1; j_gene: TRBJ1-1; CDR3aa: CRSGNTEAFF
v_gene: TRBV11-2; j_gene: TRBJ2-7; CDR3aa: CASSLVGRVTSEQYF
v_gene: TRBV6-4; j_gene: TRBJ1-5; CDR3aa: CASSPRDGHIDNQPQHF
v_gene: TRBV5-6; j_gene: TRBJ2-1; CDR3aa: CASSGETSGHNEQFF
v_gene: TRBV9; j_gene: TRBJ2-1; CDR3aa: CASSPSGGSYNEQFF
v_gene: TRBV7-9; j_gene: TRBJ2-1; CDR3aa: CASSRDDHNEQFF
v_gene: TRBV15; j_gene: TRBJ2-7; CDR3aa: CATRDRSSYEQYF
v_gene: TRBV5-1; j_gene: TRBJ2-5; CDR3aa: CASRPSSGVGETQYF
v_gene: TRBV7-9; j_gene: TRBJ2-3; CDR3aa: CASSPLSGKSTDTQYF
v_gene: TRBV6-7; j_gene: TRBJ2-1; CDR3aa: CASSFSGGTLNEQFF
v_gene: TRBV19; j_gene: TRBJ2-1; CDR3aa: CALKRFEQFF
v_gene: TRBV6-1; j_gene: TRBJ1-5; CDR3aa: CASRDRGSSNQPQHF
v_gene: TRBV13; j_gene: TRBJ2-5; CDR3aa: CASSSPGLAGVGETQYF
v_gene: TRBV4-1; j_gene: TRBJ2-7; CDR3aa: CASSQGPLDASEQYF
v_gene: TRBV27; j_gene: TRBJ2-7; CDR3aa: CASSFGGGGYEQYF
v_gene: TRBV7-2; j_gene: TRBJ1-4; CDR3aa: CASSLEPGLGEKLFF
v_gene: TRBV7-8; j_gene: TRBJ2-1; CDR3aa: CASSPSETGRVQFF